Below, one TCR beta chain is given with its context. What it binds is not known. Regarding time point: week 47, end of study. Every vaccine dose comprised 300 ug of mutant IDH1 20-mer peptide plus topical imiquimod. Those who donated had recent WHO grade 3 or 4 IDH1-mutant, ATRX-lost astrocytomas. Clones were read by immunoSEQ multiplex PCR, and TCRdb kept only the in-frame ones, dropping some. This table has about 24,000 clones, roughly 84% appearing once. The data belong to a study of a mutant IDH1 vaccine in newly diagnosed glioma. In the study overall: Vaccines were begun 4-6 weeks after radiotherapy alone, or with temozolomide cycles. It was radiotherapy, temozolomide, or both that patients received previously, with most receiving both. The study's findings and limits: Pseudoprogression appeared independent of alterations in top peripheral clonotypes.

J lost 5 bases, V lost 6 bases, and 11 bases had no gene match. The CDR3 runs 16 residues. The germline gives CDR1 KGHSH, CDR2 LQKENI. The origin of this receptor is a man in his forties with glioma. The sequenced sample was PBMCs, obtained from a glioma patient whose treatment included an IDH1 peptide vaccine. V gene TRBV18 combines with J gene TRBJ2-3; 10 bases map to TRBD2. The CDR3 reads CASSQAALAGLDTQYF. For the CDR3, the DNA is TGTGCCAGCTCTCAAGCGGCACTAGCGGGATTAGATACGCAGTATTTT.